These 23 T cell receptor beta chains came from one sample sequenced in a study of T cell repertoires in cytomegalovirus infection. One entry per CDR3 protein, called by TCRdb with MiXCR from the reads. This sample has about 740,000 distinct CDR3 sequences; about 40% occur once, and the top ten carry 2.8%. The sample was PBMCs. The receptors here all came from a human donor in good health (CMV status not recorded). Some clones in this sample may be carry-over from other donors' samples.

This chain uses TRBV7-9 with TRBJ1-2; D is ambiguous. The CDR3 runs 16 residues. Deletions cut 5 bases from V and 2 bases from J, with 18 bases between. Germline V CDR1 and CDR2: SEHNR, FQNEAQ (reference sequence). Written as DNA, the CDR3 is TGTGCCAGCAGCCCTGAAGGATGGGAAGCCAACTATGGCTACACCTTC. This codes for CASSPEGWEANYGYTF.

The chain uses TRBV4-2 and TRBJ1-4; 7 bases align to TRBD1. Germline V gene data show CDR1 as LGHNA and CDR2 as YNFKEQ. The CDR3 is 13 residues long. V lost 3 bases, J lost 8 bases, and 3 bases stayed unmatched. The CDR3 region is CASSQTGWEKLFF. CDR3 nucleotide sequence: TGTGCCAGCAGCCAGACAGGGTGGGAAAAACTGTTTTTT.

This clonotype was detected a few times. The chain employs TRBV28 and TRBJ2-7; weak D call: TRBD1 (5 bases). The CDR3 totals 15 residues. Germline V gene sequence: CDR1 MDHEN, CDR2 SYDVKM. V lost 5 bases and J 0 bases, leaving 14 bases between the germline ends. CDR3 sequence reads: CASSLLQGLSYEQYF. CDR3 DNA sequence: TGTGCCAGCAGTCTCCTCCAGGGCCTCTCCTACGAGCAGTACTTC.

V gene TRBV6-2 or TRBV6-3 combines with J gene TRBJ2-5, with a weak D call TRBD2 (5 bases). Per germline, CDR1 MNHEY and CDR2 SVGEGT. The CDR3 consists of 16 residues. With 0 bases removed from V and 0 bases from J, the gap between germline ends came to 11 bases. CDR3 residues: CASSYSRGEYQETQYF. The CDR3 DNA sequence: TGTGCCAGCAGTTACTCTCGGGGAGAGTACCAAGAGACCCAGTACTTC.

This chain uses TRBV19 with TRBJ2-3; possible D gene TRBD2, 5 bases. The germline V and J ends were trimmed by 3 bases and 0 bases, with 7 bases remaining between them. The V gene's germline CDR1 is LNHDA and CDR2 SQIVND (reference sequence). CDR3 size: 14 residues. Here the CDR3 DNA reads TGTGCCAGTAGTATTACGGGAAGCACAGATACGCAGTATTTT. Protein sequence: CASSITGSTDTQYF.

The rearrangement links TRBV29-1 to TRBJ2-1, with D perhaps assigned TRBD1 or TRBD2 (6 bases each). Germline CDR1 is SQVTM and CDR2 is ANQGSEA. Trimming took off 4 bases at V and 2 bases at J, with 9 bases between the two ends. This CDR3 spans 13 amino acids. The CDR3 reads CSVGGAAYNEQFF. CDR3 coding DNA: TGCAGCGTTGGGGGGGCCGCCTACAATGAGCAGTTCTTC.

The CDR3 DNA reads TGTGCCAGCAGCGTGGAAGGACTAGCGGGTTACAATGAGCAGTTCTTC. Translation gives CASSVEGLAGYNEQFF. The V gene is TRBV7-9, the J gene TRBJ2-1, with 11 bases lining up with TRBD2. The ends lost 5 bases at V and 4 bases at J; junction bases unmatched: 7. The CDR3 is made up of 16 amino acids. Germline values: CDR1 SEHNR, CDR2 FQNEAQ (reference sequence). The variable domain in full, with the rest retrieved from reference TRBV7-9 and TRBJ2-1, is DTGVSQNPRHKITKRGQNVTFRCDPISEHNRLYWYRQTLGQGPEFLTYFQNEAQLEKSRLLSDRFSAERPKGSFSTLEIQRTEQGDSAMYLCASSVEGLAGYNEQFFGPGTRLTVL.

In its sample, this clonotype was seen many times. V usage is TRBV7-2 and J usage is TRBJ1-5, with 7 bases aligning to TRBD1. This CDR3 has 13 amino acids. CDR1 is SGHTA and CDR2 is FQGNSA in the germline V gene. With 6 bases clipped from V and 5 bases from J, the junction kept 4 bases outside the gene matches. The CDR3 nucleotides are TGTGCCAGCAGTTTAACAGGGGATCAGCCCCAGCATTTT. Residues: CASSLTGDQPQHF. Full variable domain (missing parts from reference TRBV7-2 and TRBJ1-5): GAGVSQSPSNKVTEKGKDVELRCDPISGHTALYWYRQSLGQGLEFLIYFQGNSAPDKSGLPSDRFSAERTGGSVSTLTIQRTQQEDSAVYLCASSLTGDQPQHFGDGTRLSIL.

V gene TRBV28 combines with J gene TRBJ2-5; TRBD1 might be the D (6 bases). Trimming cost V 3 bases and J 0 bases, with 8 bases left between them. The germline gives CDR1 MDHEN, CDR2 SYDVKM. The CDR3 is 14 residues long. CDR3 loop: CASSFQGYQETQYF. The CDR3 nucleotides read TGTGCCAGCAGTTTTCAGGGGTACCAAGAGACCCAGTACTTC.

The rearrangement links TRBV5-5 to TRBJ1-4; D remains unclear. Germline CDR1 reads SGHKS; CDR2 reads YYEKEE (reference sequence). The CDR3 has 17 amino acids. Trimming removed 0 bases at V and 5 bases at J, with 17 bases between. As DNA, the CDR3 is TGTGCCAGCAGCTTGGGCAAAGTGATCGGCCCCAATGAAAAACTGTTTTTT. It translates to CASSLGKVIGPNEKLFF.

The chain links TRBV5-1 to TRBJ2-1; 9 nucleotides match TRBD2. The germline V gene encodes CDR1 SGHRS and CDR2 YFSETQ. V gave up 3 bases and J gave up 6 bases; unmatched junction bases: 7. The CDR3 has 15 amino acids. The CDR3 DNA sequence: TGCGCCAGCAGCTGGAGCGGGGGGCGGCTCAATGAGCAGTTCTTC. Protein product: CASSWSGGRLNEQFF.

This clonotype was detected many times. V and J are TRBV7-8 and TRBJ2-1; D might be TRBD1 or TRBD2, each matching 7 bases. The CDR3 runs 14 residues. Trimming removed 0 bases from V and 11 bases from J, with 14 bases in between. Germline V gene lookup returns CDR1 SGHVS and CDR2 FQNEAQ. The CDR3 DNA sequence: TGTGCCAGCAGCTTAGCGACAGGGAGGGAGAAGCAGTTCTTC. It codes for CASSLATGREKQFF.

There are a few counts of this clonotype. This chain links TRBV7-3 with TRBJ2-1, with a weak D call TRBD2 (7 bases). The CDR3 covers 14 residues. CDR1 is SGHTA, CDR2 FQGTGA, per germline. V gave up 5 bases and J gave up 7 bases, with 15 bases separating them. The CDR3, as DNA: TGTGCCAGCAGCCGAGGGGGGGCCGGGAATGAGCAGTTCTTC. Translated: CASSRGGAGNEQFF.

As regards this clonotype: The junction departs from germline at one end; a sequencing error may be responsible. This chain connects TRBV28 to TRBJ1-1; D uncertain. The length of the CDR3 is 11 residues. Germline CDR1 MDHEN, CDR2 SYDVKM. The CDR3 nucleotides are TGTGCCAGCAGTGGATTCGCGAGCTCATACTTT. Its translation is CASSGFASSYF.

Remarks on this clonotype: The junction shows a germline mismatch at one end, possibly a read error. The rearrangement uses TRBV6-1 and TRBJ1-6, with a weak D call TRBD1 (5 bases). This CDR3 spans 17 amino acids. Germline assignment: CDR1 MNHNS and CDR2 SASEGT. CDR3 protein: CASSYGGTPSYNSSLHF. The CDR3 DNA reads TGTGCCAGCAGTTACGGGGGAACCCCATCCTATAATTCATCCCTCCACTTT.

Regarding this clonotype: This may be a read error: a much more frequent sequence differs by one nucleotide. The CDR3 end shows no conserved phenylalanine or tryptophan, and so a read error is likely. The chain employs TRBV7-2 and TRBJ2-4, with D possibly being TRBD2 (5 bases). CDR3 length: 17 residues. V lost 2 bases to trimming and J lost 4 bases, with 18 bases between them. The germline V gene encodes CDR1 SGHTA and CDR2 FQGNSA. In nucleotides, the CDR3 is TGTGCCAGCAGCTTACCCAAGGACCTTCGGGGAAAAAACATTCAGTACTTA. Its protein is CASSLPKDLRGKNIQYL.

This clonotype was recorded once. The V call is TRBV2, the J call TRBJ2-7; tentative D call: TRBD2 (6 bases). Germline CDR1 reads SNHLY; CDR2 reads FYNNEI. The V end lost 7 bases, the J end lost 2 bases, and 18 bases lay between the germline ends. This CDR3 comprises 15 residues. Written as DNA, the CDR3 is TGTGCCAGCAAGGAGGGCGGGGTAGGGACCTACGAGCAGTACTTC. Protein: CASKEGGVGTYEQYF.

This clonotype was seen more than once but under ten times. V and J are TRBV7-9 and TRBJ2-1, with TRBD1 matching 9 bases. Trimming took 5 bases from V and 1 from J; bases not matched to a gene: 6. Germline assignment: CDR1 SEHNR and CDR2 FQNEAQ (reference sequence). The CDR3 is made up of 16 amino acids. CDR3 sequence: CASSIRQGGSYNEQFF. CDR3 bases: TGTGCCAGCAGCATAAGACAGGGGGGGTCCTACAATGAGCAGTTCTTC.

In its sample, this clonotype was seen a few times. The CDR3, as DNA: TGTGCCAGCAGTTTGTCGGGCACAGAAAAGGCTTTCTTT. It specifies CASSLSGTEKAFF. The V and J genes are TRBV12-3 or TRBV12-4 and TRBJ1-1; D unresolved. This CDR3 spans 13 amino acids. Trimming took off 3 bases at V and 11 bases at J, with 16 bases between the two ends.

This clonotype showed up many times. V is TRBV12-3 or TRBV12-4 and J is TRBJ2-1; 10 bases are a match to TRBD2. The CDR3 totals 14 residues. Trimming took 6 bases from V and 11 from J; bases not matched to a gene: 10. This CDR3 is CASSLAGAGLKQFF. Written as DNA, the CDR3 is TGTGCCAGCAGCCTAGCGGGAGCGGGATTAAAGCAGTTCTTC.

The genes are TRBV5-1 and TRBJ2-3, with 10 bases lining up with TRBD2. This CDR3 is 16 amino acids long. Germline CDR1 is SGHRS and CDR2 is YFSETQ. With 4 bases clipped from V and 5 bases from J, the junction kept 10 bases outside the gene matches. CDR3 nucleotide sequence: TGCGCCAGCAGCGTGAGCGGGGGGGCCTTTGGAGATACGCAGTATTTT. It is translated as CASSVSGGAFGDTQYF.

The chain has TRBV28 and TRBJ1-5; 8 positions agree with TRBD1. V was clipped by 5 bases and J by 0 bases; unmatched bases: 9. Germline lookup yields CDR1 MDHEN and CDR2 SYDVKM. There are 17 residues in the CDR3. This chain's CDR3 is CASSPGQVSYSNQPQHF. In DNA, the CDR3 is TGTGCCAGCAGTCCGGGACAGGTATCGTATAGCAATCAGCCCCAGCATTTT.

Regarding this clonotype: It may be a read error: a sequence one base away is much more abundant. The J gene is TRBJ2-6, the V gene TRBV7-6, with 8 bases matching TRBD1. Germline V CDR1 and CDR2: SGHVS, FNYEAQ. This CDR3 contains 18 residues. The CDR3 nucleotides are TGTGGCAGCAGCCCGACAATCTACAGGGGGTCTGGGGCCAACGTCCTGACTTTC. Its translation is CGSSPTIYRGSGANVLTF.